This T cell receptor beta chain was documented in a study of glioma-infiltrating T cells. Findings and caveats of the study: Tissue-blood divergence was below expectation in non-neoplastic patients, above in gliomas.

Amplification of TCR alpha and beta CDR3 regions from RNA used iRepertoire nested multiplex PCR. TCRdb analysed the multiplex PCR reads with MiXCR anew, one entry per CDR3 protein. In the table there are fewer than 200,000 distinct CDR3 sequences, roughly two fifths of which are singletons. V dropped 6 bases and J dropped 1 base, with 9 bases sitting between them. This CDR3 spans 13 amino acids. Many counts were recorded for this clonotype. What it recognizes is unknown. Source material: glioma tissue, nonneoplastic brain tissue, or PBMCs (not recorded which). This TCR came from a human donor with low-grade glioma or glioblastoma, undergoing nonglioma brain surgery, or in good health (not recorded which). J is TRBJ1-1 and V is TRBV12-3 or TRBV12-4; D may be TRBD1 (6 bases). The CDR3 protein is CASSLQGNTEAFF. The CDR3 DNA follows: TGTGCCAGCAGCTTACAGGGGAACACTGAAGCTTTCTTT.